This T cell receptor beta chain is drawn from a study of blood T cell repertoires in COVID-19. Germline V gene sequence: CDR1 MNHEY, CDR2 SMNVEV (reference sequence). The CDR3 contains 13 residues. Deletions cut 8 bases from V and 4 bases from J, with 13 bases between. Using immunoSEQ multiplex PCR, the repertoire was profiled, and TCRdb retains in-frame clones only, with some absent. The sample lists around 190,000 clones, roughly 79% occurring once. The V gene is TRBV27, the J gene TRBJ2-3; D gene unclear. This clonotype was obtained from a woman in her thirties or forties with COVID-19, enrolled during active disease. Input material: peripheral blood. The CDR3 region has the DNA TGTGCCAGCTCGTCTGTCCTCCCAGATACGCAGTATTTT. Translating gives CASSSVLPDTQYF.